Following are 10 T cell receptor beta chains from one sample sequenced in a study of patients and donors after allogeneic stem cell transplantation. MiXCR, applied by TCRdb to the RT-PCR reads, yields one record per CDR3 protein. The table records about 960,000 distinct CDR3 sequences, 15% to 20% of them present only once. The sample consisted of blood, either unsorted or a sorted T cell fraction (not recorded which). Receptors originate from a human donor who was either an allogeneic HSCT recipient or a stem cell or donor lymphocyte infusion donor (not recorded which). It is not recorded whose cells these are; they may come from a transplant donor.

The chain combines TRBV10-3 with TRBJ2-7; D may correspond to TRBD1 or TRBD2 (5 bases each). Germline CDR1 and CDR2: ENHRY and SYGVKD. CDR3 length: 14 residues. V lost 7 bases and J 6 bases, leaving 19 bases between the germline ends. The CDR3 nucleotides are TGTGCCATCATGGAAACGGGGACCTCGGTCGAGCAGTACTTC. Its protein product is CAIMETGTSVEQYF.

The genes are TRBV5-1 and TRBJ1-1; 8 nucleotides match TRBD1. The CDR3 has 13 amino acids. V gave up 7 bases and J gave up 6 bases; unmatched junction bases: 8. Germline V lookup: CDR1 SGHRS, CDR2 YFSETQ. For the CDR3, the DNA is TGCGCCAGCGGCCAGGGGGCAGGTCCTGAAGCTTTCTTT. This codes for CASGQGAGPEAFF.

This clonotype has only a few counts. The gene calls are TRBV20-1 and TRBJ1-1; a weak D match, TRBD1 (6 bases). The CDR3 contains 15 residues. The V gene lost 6 bases and the J gene lost 2 bases, with 19 bases spanning the gap. Per the germline V gene, CDR1 is DFQATT and CDR2 is SNEGSKA (reference sequence). CDR3 coding DNA: TGCAGTGCCACCAGAGAGGACAGACTAAACACTGAAGCTTTCTTT. It translates to CSATREDRLNTEAFF.

This rearrangement joins TRBV21-1 to TRBJ2-7; the tabulated D call, TRBD2, remains unverified against the DNA. TRBV21-1 is classified as a pseudogene. CDR3 length equals 17 residues. CDR3 sequence (DNA): TGTGCCAGCAGCAAAAGGGCTAGCCCTAGGAGCTCCTACGAGCAGTACTTC. It specifies CASSKRASPRSSYEQYF.

There are a few counts of this clonotype. The V call is TRBV6-5, the J call TRBJ2-3; no clear D. Germline CDR1 is MNHEY and CDR2 is SVGAGI. The V and J ends lost 0 bases and 7 bases respectively, with 2 bases between them. CDR3 length equals 11 residues. The CDR3 loop is CASSYSYTQYF. In DNA form, the CDR3 reads TGTGCCAGCAGTTACTCGTATACGCAGTATTTT.

This clonotype was counted ten times or more. The V and J genes are TRBV20-1 and TRBJ2-7; a weak D match, TRBD1 (5 bases). Trimming left V 1 base short and J 3 bases short, with 7 bases between. This CDR3 spans 12 amino acids. Per the germline V gene, CDR1 is DFQATT and CDR2 is SNEGSKA (reference sequence). The CDR3 region is CSARGQGYEQYF. DNA of the CDR3: TGCAGTGCTAGAGGCCAGGGCTACGAGCAGTACTTC.

V is TRBV7-9 and J is TRBJ1-2, with TRBD1 matching 7 bases. CDR1 is SEHNR and CDR2 is FQNEAQ in the germline V gene (reference sequence). The CDR3 has 14 residues. V was pared by 5 bases and J by 7 bases, with 10 bases of the junction left unmatched. CDR3 protein: CASSPIQGIGGYTF. The DNA of the CDR3 is TGTGCCAGCAGCCCAATACAGGGGATAGGTGGCTACACCTTC.

This rearrangement joins TRBV20-1 to TRBJ2-5; a weak D match, TRBD2 (6 bases). Germline loops: CDR1 DFQATT, CDR2 SNEGSKA (reference sequence). V was pared by 3 bases and J by 2 bases, with 19 bases between. CDR3 length equals 16 residues. The CDR3 DNA reads TGCAGTGCTAGGCCCCCCAATCCGGGACTTCAAGAGACCCAGTACTTC. As protein: CSARPPNPGLQETQYF.

CDR3 in amino acids: CASSVGTGATKTQYF. CDR3 sequence (DNA): TGTGCCAGCAGCGTCGGAACAGGGGCGACAAAGACCCAGTACTTC. This chain links TRBV7-9 with TRBJ2-5, with TRBD1 matching 7 bases. Unmatched junction bases numbered 12, after V lost 5 bases and J lost 6 bases. The CDR3 is made up of 15 amino acids. Germline CDR1 reads SEHNR; CDR2 reads FQNEAQ (reference sequence).

Only a few counts were recorded for this clonotype. The rearrangement uses TRBV11-3 and TRBJ2-1; D is undetermined. Germline CDR1 reads SGHNT; CDR2 reads YENEEA. With 0 bases removed from V and 10 bases from J, the gap between germline ends came to 7 bases. There are 12 residues in the CDR3. The CDR3 is CASSLENPEQFF. The CDR3 region has the DNA TGTGCCAGCAGCTTAGAAAACCCCGAGCAGTTCTTC.